The entry below gives a single TCR beta chain sequence along with its context. Its target antigen remains unknown. Per-nucleotide qualities are absent, and no much larger clonotype sits a single base away. The data were obtained in a study of blood T cell repertoires in COVID-19 (dated by TCRdb to 2020 to 2022). Background on the whole study: Samples from collaborators originated in the United States, Italy and Spain and spanned both the acute and convalescent phases of COVID-19. The prospective study material was composed of cDNA or gDNA derived from T cells, B-cell-depleted T cells, or PBMCs. The dataset comprised deeply sampled blood TCRbeta repertoires from subjects exposed to, actively infected with, or recovered from COVID-19. A freely available public database, intended as a resource for researchers studying the immune response to SARS-CoV-2, is where the repertoires were released. The samples were drawn from two sources: the first 160 participants of the ongoing ImmuneRACE study, and 1,000 to 1,500 subjects contributed by 6 global collaborators. Sample metadata almost always included a de-identified subject ID, COVID-19 status, age in years and sex. Where available, HLA class I and class II types were taken from metadata supplied by the sample provider and were not determined by assay-based typing. Findings and caveats that apply to the study as a whole: Clinical and demographic metadata were provided uncurated, with the amount varying by source and participant.

The CDR3, cysteine through phenylalanine, is 11 amino acids long. The only DNA kept is the CDR3, 33 bases in frame from the first base. The germline V gene encodes CDR1 DFQATT and CDR2 SNEGSKA (reference sequence). The junction carries 5 bases between V and J, which are trimmed by 6 bases and 0 bases respectively. TCRbeta CDR3 regions were amplified from genomic DNA using the immunoSEQ Assay, a bias-controlled multiplex PCR. The authors processed their data as follows. Nucleated cell counts per sample were estimated from amplification of reference gene primers within the assay. Sequence reads were collapsed and filtered to measure the absolute abundance of every unique TCRbeta CDR3 rearrangement. For each sample, productive Simpson clonality was calculated as the square root of Simpson's diversity index over productive rearrangements. This immuneACCESS table, as held by TCRdb, lists in-frame sequences with V and J called but not all clones. Of the missing ones, under half trace to an unresolved V gene in checked studies; the others have no known cause. V and J calls plus clone size are reproduced from that table; the DNA served to infer D and trimming. This sample has about 250,000 clones in its table, and less than 90% of those were observed once. Of the sample, approximately 1.5% falls within the top ten clones.

Samples from volunteer blood donors who had recovered from COVID-19 were contributed by a second Seattle source. Whole blood was collected in K2EDTA tubes by collaborating institutions according to the institutions' own protocols. For TCRbeta analysis, collaborators shipped samples in one of three forms: frozen whole blood, isolated PBMCs, or DNA extracted from either of those sample types. The sample comprised peripheral blood. The source of this sequence is a middle-aged woman who had recovered from COVID-19. Rearrangement joined TRBV20-1 to TRBJ1-2; too little of a D gene remains to name it. The nucleotide sequence reads as follows: TGCAGTGCACAGACTAACTATGGCTACACCTTC. The translation is CSAQTNYGYTF.